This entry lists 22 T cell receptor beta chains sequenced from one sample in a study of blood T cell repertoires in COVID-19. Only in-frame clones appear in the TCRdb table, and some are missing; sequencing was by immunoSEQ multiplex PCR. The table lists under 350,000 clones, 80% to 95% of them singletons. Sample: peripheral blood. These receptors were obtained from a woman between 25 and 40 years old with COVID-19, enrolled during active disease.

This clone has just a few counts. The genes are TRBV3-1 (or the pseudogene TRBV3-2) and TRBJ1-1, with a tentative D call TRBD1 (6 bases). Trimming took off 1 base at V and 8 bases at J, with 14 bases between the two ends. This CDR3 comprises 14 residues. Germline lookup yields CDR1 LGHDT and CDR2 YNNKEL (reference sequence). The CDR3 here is CASSQAASGQEAFF. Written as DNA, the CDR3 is TGTGCCAGCAGCCAAGCGGCATCCGGACAGGAAGCTTTCTTT.

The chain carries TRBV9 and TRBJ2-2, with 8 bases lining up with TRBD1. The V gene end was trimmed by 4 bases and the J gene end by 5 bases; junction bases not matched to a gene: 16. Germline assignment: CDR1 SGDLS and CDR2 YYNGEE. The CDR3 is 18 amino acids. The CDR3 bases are TGTGCCAGCAGCACCATAAGTGGTGGACAGGGAGGTACCGGGGAGCTGTTTTTT. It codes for CASSTISGGQGGTGELFF. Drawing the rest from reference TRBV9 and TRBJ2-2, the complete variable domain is DSGVTQTPKHLITATGQRVTLRCSPRSGDLSVYWYQQSLDQGLQFLIQYYNGEERAKGNILERFSAQQFPDLHSELNLSSLELGDSALYFCASSTISGGQGGTGELFFGEGSRLTVL.

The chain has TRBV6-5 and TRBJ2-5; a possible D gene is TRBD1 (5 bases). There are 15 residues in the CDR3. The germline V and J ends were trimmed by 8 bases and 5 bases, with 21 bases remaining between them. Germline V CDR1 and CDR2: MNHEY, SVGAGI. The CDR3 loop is CASSKLQGIGETQYF. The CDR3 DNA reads TGTGCCAGCTCGAAACTCCAGGGAATTGGGGAGACCCAGTACTTC.

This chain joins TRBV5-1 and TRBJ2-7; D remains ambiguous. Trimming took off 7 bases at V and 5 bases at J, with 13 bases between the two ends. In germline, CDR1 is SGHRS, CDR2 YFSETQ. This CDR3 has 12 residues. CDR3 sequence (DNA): TGCGCCAGCGATGAGGCAGTCCACGAGCAGTACTTC. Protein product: CASDEAVHEQYF.

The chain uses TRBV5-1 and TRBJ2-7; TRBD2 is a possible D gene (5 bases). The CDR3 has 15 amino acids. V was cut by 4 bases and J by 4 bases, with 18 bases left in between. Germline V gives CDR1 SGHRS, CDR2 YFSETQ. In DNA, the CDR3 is TGCGCCAGCAGCCCGGGGTGGAGTCAGATTTACGAGCAGTACTTC. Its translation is CASSPGWSQIYEQYF.

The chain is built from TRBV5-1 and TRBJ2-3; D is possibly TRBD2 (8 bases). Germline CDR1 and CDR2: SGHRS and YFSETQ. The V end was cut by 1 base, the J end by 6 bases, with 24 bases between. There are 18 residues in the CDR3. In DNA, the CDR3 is TGCGCCAGCAGCTTGACTCAGGGGGGGACTAGTCGAGCGGATACGCAGTATTTT. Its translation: CASSLTQGGTSRADTQYF. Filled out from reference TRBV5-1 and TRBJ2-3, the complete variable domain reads KAGVTQTPRYLIKTRGQQVTLSCSPISGHRSVSWYQQTPGQGLQFLFEYFSETQRNKGNFPGRFSGRQFSNSRSEMNVSTLELGDSALYLCASSLTQGGTSRADTQYFGPGTRLTVL.

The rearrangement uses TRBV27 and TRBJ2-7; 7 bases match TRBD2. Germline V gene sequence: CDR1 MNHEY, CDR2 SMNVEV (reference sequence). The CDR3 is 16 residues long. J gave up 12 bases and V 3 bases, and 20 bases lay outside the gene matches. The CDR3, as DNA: TGTGCCAGCAGTTTCGCGGGAGTTGGACCTCTTACGACTCCGTACTTC. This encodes CASSFAGVGPLTTPYF.

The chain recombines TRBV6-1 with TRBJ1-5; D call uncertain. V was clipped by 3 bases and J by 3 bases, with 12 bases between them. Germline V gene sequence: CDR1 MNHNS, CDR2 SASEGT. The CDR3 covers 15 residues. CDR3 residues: CASSEGRASNQPQHF. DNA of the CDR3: TGTGCCAGCAGTGAGGGGAGGGCCTCCAATCAGCCCCAGCATTTT.

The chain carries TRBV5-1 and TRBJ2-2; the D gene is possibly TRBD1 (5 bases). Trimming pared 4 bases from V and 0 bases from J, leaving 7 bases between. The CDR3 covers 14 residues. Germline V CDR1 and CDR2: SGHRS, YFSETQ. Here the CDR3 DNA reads TGCGCCAGCAGCCAGACAGCGAACACCGGGGAGCTGTTTTTT. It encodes CASSQTANTGELFF. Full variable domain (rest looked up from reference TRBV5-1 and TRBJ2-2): KAGVTQTPRYLIKTRGQQVTLSCSPISGHRSVSWYQQTPGQGLQFLFEYFSETQRNKGNFPGRFSGRQFSNSRSEMNVSTLELGDSALYLCASSQTANTGELFFGEGSRLTVL.

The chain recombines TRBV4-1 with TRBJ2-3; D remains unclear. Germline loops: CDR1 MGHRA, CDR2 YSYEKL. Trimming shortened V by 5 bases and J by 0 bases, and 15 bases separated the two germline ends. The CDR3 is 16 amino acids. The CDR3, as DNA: TGCGCCAGCAGCACACGCCTGACGACTAGCACAGATACGCAGTATTTT. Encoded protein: CASSTRLTTSTDTQYF.

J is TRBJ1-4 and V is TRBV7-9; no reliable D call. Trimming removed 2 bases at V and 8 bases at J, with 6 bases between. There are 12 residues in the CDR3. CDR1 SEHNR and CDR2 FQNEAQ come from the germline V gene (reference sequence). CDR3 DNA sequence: TGTGCCAGCAGCTTACGGCGGGAAAAACTGTTTTTT. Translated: CASSLRREKLFF.

The CDR3 loop reads CATSRGPGGLYGYTF. The CDR3 bases are TGTGCCACCAGCAGAGGACCAGGGGGCCTCTATGGCTACACCTTC. V and J are TRBV15 and TRBJ1-2; 8 nucleotides agree with TRBD1. Germline V gene lookup returns CDR1 LNHNV and CDR2 YYDKDF (reference sequence). CDR3 length: 15 amino acids. V was pared by 1 base and J by 4 bases, with 5 bases of the junction left unmatched.

The CDR3 loop reads CASSLGRGSEKLFF. Written as DNA, the CDR3 is TGCGCCAGCAGCTTAGGTAGGGGTAGTGAAAAACTGTTTTTT. The chain uses TRBV5-1 and TRBJ1-4, with D possibly being TRBD1 (5 bases). CDR1 and CDR2 (germline): SGHRS, YFSETQ. V lost 2 bases to trimming and J lost 7 bases, with 12 bases between them. This CDR3 has 14 residues.

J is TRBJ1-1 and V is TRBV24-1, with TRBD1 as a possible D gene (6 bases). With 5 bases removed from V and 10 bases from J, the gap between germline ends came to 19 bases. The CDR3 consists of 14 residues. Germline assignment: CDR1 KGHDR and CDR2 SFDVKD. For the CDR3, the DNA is TGTGCCACCAGTGCCTCACGACAGGTCTGGGGAGCTTTCTTT. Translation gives CATSASRQVWGAFF.

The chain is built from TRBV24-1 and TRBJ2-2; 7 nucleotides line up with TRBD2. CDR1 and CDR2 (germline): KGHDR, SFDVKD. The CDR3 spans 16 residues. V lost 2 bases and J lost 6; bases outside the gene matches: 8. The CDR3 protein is CATSDWAGERAGELFF. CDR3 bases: TGTGCCACCAGTGATTGGGCGGGAGAGAGGGCCGGGGAGCTGTTTTTT.

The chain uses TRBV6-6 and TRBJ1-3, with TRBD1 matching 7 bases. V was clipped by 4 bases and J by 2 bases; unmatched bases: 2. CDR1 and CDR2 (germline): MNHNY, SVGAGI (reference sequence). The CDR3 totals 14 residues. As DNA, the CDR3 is TGTGCCAGCAGTTTGGGACAGCCTGGAAACACCATATATTTT. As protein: CASSLGQPGNTIYF.

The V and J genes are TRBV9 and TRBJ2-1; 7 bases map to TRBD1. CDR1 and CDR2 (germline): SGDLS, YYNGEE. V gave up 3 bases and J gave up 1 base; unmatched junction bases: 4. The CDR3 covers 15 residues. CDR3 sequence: CASSATGSSYNEQFF. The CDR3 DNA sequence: TGTGCCAGCAGCGCGACAGGGAGTTCCTACAATGAGCAGTTCTTC.

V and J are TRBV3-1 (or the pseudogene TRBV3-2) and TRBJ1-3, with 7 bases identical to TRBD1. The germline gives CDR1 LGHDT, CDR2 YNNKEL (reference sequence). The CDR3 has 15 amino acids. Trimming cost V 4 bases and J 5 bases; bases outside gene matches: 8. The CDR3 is CASSPYDRDRNTIYF. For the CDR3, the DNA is TGTGCCAGCAGCCCCTACGACAGGGATAGAAACACCATATATTTT.

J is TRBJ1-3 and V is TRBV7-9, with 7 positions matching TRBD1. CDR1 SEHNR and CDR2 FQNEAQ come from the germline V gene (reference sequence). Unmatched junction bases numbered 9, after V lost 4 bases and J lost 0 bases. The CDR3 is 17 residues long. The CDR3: CASSSRTGVNSGNTIYF. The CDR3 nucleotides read TGTGCCAGCAGCTCGCGGACAGGCGTCAACTCTGGAAACACCATATATTTT.

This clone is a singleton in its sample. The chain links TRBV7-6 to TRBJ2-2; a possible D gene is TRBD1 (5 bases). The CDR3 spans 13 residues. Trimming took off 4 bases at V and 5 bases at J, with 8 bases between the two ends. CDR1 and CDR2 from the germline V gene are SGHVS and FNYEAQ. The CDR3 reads CASSSRATGELFF. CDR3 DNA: TGTGCCAGCAGCTCCAGGGCTACCGGGGAGCTGTTTTTT. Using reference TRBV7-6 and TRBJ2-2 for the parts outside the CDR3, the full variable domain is GAGVSQSPRYKVTKRGQDVALRCDPISGHVSLYWYRQALGQGPEFLTYFNYEAQQDKSGLPNDRFSAERPEGSISTLTIQRTEQRDSAMYRCASSSRATGELFFGEGSRLTVL.

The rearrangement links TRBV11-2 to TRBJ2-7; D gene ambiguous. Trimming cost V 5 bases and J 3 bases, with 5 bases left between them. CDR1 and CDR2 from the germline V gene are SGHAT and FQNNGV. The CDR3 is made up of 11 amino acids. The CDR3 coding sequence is TGTGCCAGCAGCGCGATCTACGAGCAGTACTTC. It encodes CASSAIYEQYF.

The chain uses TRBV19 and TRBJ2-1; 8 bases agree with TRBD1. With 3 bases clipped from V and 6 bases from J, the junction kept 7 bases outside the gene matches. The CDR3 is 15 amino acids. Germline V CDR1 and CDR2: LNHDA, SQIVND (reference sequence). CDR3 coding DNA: TGTGCCAGTAGTATTGGGGACAGGAGGGTCAATGAGCAGTTCTTC. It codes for CASSIGDRRVNEQFF. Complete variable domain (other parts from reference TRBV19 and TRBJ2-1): DGGITQSPKYLFRKEGQNVTLSCEQNLNHDAMYWYRQDPGQGLRLIYYSQIVNDFQKGDIAEGYSVSREKKESFPLTVTSAQKNPTAFYLCASSIGDRRVNEQFFGPGTRLTVL.